Listed below are T cell receptor beta chains from one sample, sequenced in a study of human T cells and chemical hapten exposure. One entry per CDR3 protein, called by TCRdb with MiXCR from the 5' RACE reads. This table holds more than 60,000 distinct CDR3 sequences, more than 15% found once. Receptors originate from a female donor in good health. The CDR3 runs from the conserved cysteine through the conserved F or W. D genes are given only for firm matches. Size is omitted from some rows. Given values are once, few, many or a class for expanded clones.

clone size: -
D gene: -
J gene: TRBJ2-1
V gene: TRBV4-1
CDR3 DNA: TGCGCCAGCAGCCAACTATCAGGGACTCCACCCTACAATGAGCAGTTCTTC
CDR3 protein: CASSQLSGTPPYNEQFF

clone size: -
D gene: TRBD1
J gene: TRBJ1-1
V gene: TRBV6-2/TRBV6-3
CDR3 DNA: TGTGCCAGCAGTCGGACAGGGGCTGGGGCTTTCTTT
CDR3 protein: CASSRTGAGAFF

clone size: -
D gene: -
J gene: TRBJ2-3
V gene: TRBV11-2
CDR3 DNA: TGTGCCAGCAACCTTGACGGGTATGGCACAGATACGCAGTATTTT
CDR3 protein: CASNLDGYGTDTQYF

clone size: few
D gene: TRBD2
J gene: TRBJ2-3
V gene: TRBV7-2
CDR3 DNA: TGTTCCAGCAGCTCCGCTAGCGGGGGTCGCACAGATACGCAGTATTTT
CDR3 protein: CSSSSASGGRTDTQYF

clone size: -
D gene: -
J gene: TRBJ2-1
V gene: TRBV12-3/TRBV12-4
CDR3 DNA: TGTGCCAGCAGTTTCCAAGGGACGGATGAGCAGTTCTTC
CDR3 protein: CASSFQGTDEQFF

clone size: -
D gene: -
J gene: TRBJ1-5
V gene: TRBV6-2/TRBV6-3
CDR3 DNA: TGTGCCACCGGGGGAAGGCCTAGCAATCAGCCCCAGCATTTT
CDR3 protein: CATGGRPSNQPQHF

clone size: -
D gene: TRBD2
J gene: TRBJ2-1
V gene: TRBV11-1
CDR3 DNA: TGTGCCAGCAGCTTCAGGACTAGCTTCGATGAGCAGTTCTTC
CDR3 protein: CASSFRTSFDEQFF

clone size: -
D gene: -
J gene: TRBJ2-5
V gene: TRBV20-1
CDR3 DNA: TGCAGTGCTAGGGGCTCCAGGGGGGGCGTTCAAGAGACCCAGTACTTC
CDR3 protein: CSARGSRGGVQETQYF

clone size: many
D gene: TRBD2
J gene: TRBJ2-1
V gene: TRBV7-9
CDR3 DNA: TGTGCCAGCAGCCCTAGCGGGGACAATGAGCAGTTCTTC
CDR3 protein: CASSPSGDNEQFF

clone size: few
D gene: -
J gene: TRBJ2-3
V gene: TRBV29-1
CDR3 DNA: TGCAGCGTCGCCCTTACAGATACGCAGTATTTT
CDR3 protein: CSVALTDTQYF

clone size: -
D gene: TRBD2
J gene: TRBJ2-1
V gene: TRBV9
CDR3 DNA: TGTGCCAGCAGCGCAACTAGCGGGGGATACAATGAGCAGTTCTTC
CDR3 protein: CASSATSGGYNEQFF

clone size: few
D gene: TRBD2
J gene: TRBJ2-3
V gene: TRBV20-1
CDR3 DNA: TGCAGTGCTAGAGATTGGGCTAGCGGGAGGGCTCTCTTCGCAGATACGCAGTATTTT
CDR3 protein: CSARDWASGRALFADTQYF

clone size: few
D gene: -
J gene: TRBJ2-2
V gene: TRBV6-1
CDR3 DNA: TGTGCCAGCAGTGTTGGCGGCGGCGGGGAGCTGTTTTTT
CDR3 protein: CASSVGGGGELFF

clone size: -
D gene: -
J gene: TRBJ2-6
V gene: TRBV12-3/TRBV12-4
CDR3 DNA: TGTGCCAGCAGTTCCGAGTTTCCTGGGGCCAACGTCCTGACTTTC
CDR3 protein: CASSSEFPGANVLTF

clone size: few
D gene: -
J gene: TRBJ1-5
V gene: TRBV7-9
CDR3 DNA: TGTGCCAGCAGCTTCGGCGGATACAATCAGCCCCAGCATTTT
CDR3 protein: CASSFGGYNQPQHF

clone size: -
D gene: TRBD1
J gene: TRBJ2-7
V gene: TRBV12-3/TRBV12-4
CDR3 DNA: TGTGCCAGCAGTTTCAGACAGGGAACGGGGGAGCAGTACTTC
CDR3 protein: CASSFRQGTGEQYF

clone size: once
D gene: TRBD1
J gene: TRBJ1-1
V gene: TRBV5-1
CDR3 DNA: TGCGCCAGCAGCTCGTCACCGGGACAGGGGAACACTGAAGCTTTCTTT
CDR3 protein: CASSSSPGQGNTEAFF

clone size: -
D gene: TRBD1
J gene: TRBJ1-2
V gene: TRBV29-1
CDR3 DNA: TGCAGCGGACAGGGGGCAGAGGGCTACACCTTC
CDR3 protein: CSGQGAEGYTF

clone size: -
D gene: TRBD1
J gene: TRBJ2-7
V gene: TRBV12-3/TRBV12-4
CDR3 DNA: TGTGCCAGCAGTTCGGACAGGAGCTCCTACGAGCAGTACTTC
CDR3 protein: CASSSDRSSYEQYF

clone size: -
D gene: -
J gene: TRBJ2-1
V gene: TRBV6-5
CDR3 DNA: TGTGCCAGCAGCTCAGAACTCAATGAGCAGTTCTTC
CDR3 protein: CASSSELNEQFF

clone size: few
D gene: -
J gene: TRBJ2-2
V gene: TRBV7-9
CDR3 DNA: TGTGCCAGCAGCTTAAAGGGCGGGGAGAACACCGGGGAGCTGTTTTTT
CDR3 protein: CASSLKGGENTGELFF

clone size: -
D gene: -
J gene: TRBJ1-1
V gene: TRBV18
CDR3 DNA: TGTGCCAGCTCACCACAGGGCTATCCCACTGAAGCTTTCTTT
CDR3 protein: CASSPQGYPTEAFF

clone size: many
D gene: TRBD1
J gene: TRBJ2-7
V gene: TRBV11-2
CDR3 DNA: TGTGCCAGCAGCGGACAGGTCGAGCAGTACTTC
CDR3 protein: CASSGQVEQYF

clone size: few
D gene: -
J gene: TRBJ1-1
V gene: TRBV5-1
CDR3 DNA: TGCGCCAGCAGCCCTACCCCTGCCCAGAGGAACACTGAAGCTTTCTTT
CDR3 protein: CASSPTPAQRNTEAFF

clone size: -
D gene: -
J gene: TRBJ2-1
V gene: TRBV3-1
CDR3 DNA: TGTGCCAGCAGCCCCCGGAACGACAATGAGCAGTTCTTC
CDR3 protein: CASSPRNDNEQFF

clone size: -
D gene: TRBD1
J gene: TRBJ2-4
V gene: TRBV6-6
CDR3 DNA: TGTGCCAGCAGTTACTCGACAGGGGTAGGCAAAAACATTCAGTACTTC
CDR3 protein: CASSYSTGVGKNIQYF

clone size: -
D gene: -
J gene: TRBJ1-2
V gene: TRBV29-1
CDR3 DNA: TGCAGCGTTGAATTGCTTAACAGGGATTTCAACTATGGCTACACCTTC
CDR3 protein: CSVELLNRDFNYGYTF

clone size: -
D gene: -
J gene: TRBJ2-2
V gene: TRBV20-1
CDR3 DNA: TGCAGTGCTAGTGGTCCGGGGGCCGGGGAGCTGTTTTTT
CDR3 protein: CSASGPGAGELFF

clone size: -
D gene: -
J gene: TRBJ1-1
V gene: TRBV6-5
CDR3 DNA: TGTGCCAGCAGTACGGGGGGCTTAGGAACTGAAGCTTTCTTT
CDR3 protein: CASSTGGLGTEAFF

clone size: many
D gene: -
J gene: TRBJ1-1
V gene: TRBV12-5
CDR3 DNA: TGTGCTAGTGGTTCCGGGGACCTGCTGGGGGCTTTCTTT
CDR3 protein: CASGSGDLLGAFF

clone size: -
D gene: TRBD1
J gene: TRBJ2-6
V gene: TRBV27
CDR3 DNA: TGTGCCAGCATCGGGACAGGGTCCTCTGGGGCCAACGTCCTGACTTTC
CDR3 protein: CASIGTGSSGANVLTF

clone size: -
D gene: TRBD1
J gene: TRBJ1-4
V gene: TRBV27
CDR3 DNA: TGTGCCAGCAGCCGGACAGGTCCTTATGAAAAACTGTTTTTT
CDR3 protein: CASSRTGPYEKLFF

clone size: many
D gene: -
J gene: TRBJ2-7
V gene: TRBV28
CDR3 DNA: TGTGCCAGCAAACCGGGGGTGCAACACTACGAGCAGTACTTC
CDR3 protein: CASKPGVQHYEQYF

clone size: -
D gene: -
J gene: TRBJ1-1
V gene: TRBV20-1
CDR3 DNA: TGCAGTGCTCGGGAGTTGAACACTGAAGCTTTCTTT
CDR3 protein: CSARELNTEAFF

clone size: -
D gene: TRBD1
J gene: TRBJ1-1
V gene: TRBV28
CDR3 DNA: TGTGCCAGCAGTTCCCCGACAGGGGGTCACACTGAAGCTTTCTTT
CDR3 protein: CASSSPTGGHTEAFF

clone size: few
D gene: -
J gene: TRBJ2-2
V gene: TRBV7-9
CDR3 DNA: TGTGCCAGCAGCGCCCGACTACCCGACACCGGGGAGCTGTTTTTT
CDR3 protein: CASSARLPDTGELFF

clone size: few
D gene: -
J gene: TRBJ1-5
V gene: TRBV11-3
CDR3 DNA: TGTGCCAGCAGCTTATTCCCGTTGTGTCGCTATAGCAATCAGCCCCAGCATTTT
CDR3 protein: CASSLFPLCRYSNQPQHF

clone size: few
D gene: -
J gene: TRBJ1-1
V gene: TRBV12-3/TRBV12-4
CDR3 DNA: TGTGCCAGCAGTTTAGGGGGGCGTGGGAGCACTGAAGCTTTCTTT
CDR3 protein: CASSLGGRGSTEAFF

clone size: -
D gene: TRBD1
J gene: TRBJ2-6
V gene: TRBV6-5
CDR3 DNA: TGTGCCAGCAGTCGGACAGGGACAGGGGCCAACGTCCTGACTTTC
CDR3 protein: CASSRTGTGANVLTF

clone size: few
D gene: TRBD2
J gene: TRBJ2-3
V gene: TRBV4-2
CDR3 DNA: TGTGCCAGCAGCCAGACTAGCGGGGAAACAGATACGCAGTATTTT
CDR3 protein: CASSQTSGETDTQYF

clone size: -
D gene: TRBD1
J gene: TRBJ2-7
V gene: TRBV29-1
CDR3 DNA: TGCAGCGTTCTCCAGGACAGGGGTTCCTACGAGCAGTACTTC
CDR3 protein: CSVLQDRGSYEQYF

clone size: many
D gene: -
J gene: TRBJ1-2
V gene: TRBV5-1
CDR3 DNA: TGCGCCAGCAGCTTGTCAGGGGATGCCGGCTATGGCTACACCTTC
CDR3 protein: CASSLSGDAGYGYTF

clone size: many
D gene: TRBD1
J gene: TRBJ1-2
V gene: TRBV30
CDR3 DNA: TGTGCCACCCCCCGACAGGGAGGTGTCTATGGCTACACCTTC
CDR3 protein: CATPRQGGVYGYTF

clone size: few
D gene: TRBD1
J gene: TRBJ2-3
V gene: TRBV3-1
CDR3 DNA: TGTGCCAGCAGCCACAATTGGGGACAGCCGGATACGCAGTATTTT
CDR3 protein: CASSHNWGQPDTQYF

clone size: few
D gene: TRBD1
J gene: TRBJ2-3
V gene: TRBV6-5
CDR3 DNA: TGTGCCAGCAGCTCAAATGCCTACAGGGGGCTAAGTCGCACAGATACGCAGTATTTT
CDR3 protein: CASSSNAYRGLSRTDTQYF

clone size: many
D gene: -
J gene: TRBJ2-7
V gene: TRBV28
CDR3 DNA: TGTGCCAGCAGTTTATCGGGACGGTGGGGGCCCGGGGGTGCCTACGAGCAGTACTTC
CDR3 protein: CASSLSGRWGPGGAYEQYF

clone size: -
D gene: -
J gene: TRBJ1-1
V gene: TRBV27
CDR3 DNA: TGTGCCAGCAGTTTAGCCAGGGACACTGAAGCTTTCTTT
CDR3 protein: CASSLARDTEAFF

clone size: -
D gene: TRBD2
J gene: TRBJ2-1
V gene: TRBV3-1
CDR3 DNA: TGTGCCAGCAGCCAAGATCAGGCCAGCGGGGTCTACAATGAGCAGTTCTTC
CDR3 protein: CASSQDQASGVYNEQFF